One and the same sample provided the 30 T cell receptor beta chains below, sequenced in a study of T cell responses to AZD1222 COVID-19 vaccine. The method was immunoSEQ multiplex PCR; TCRdb's version includes in-frame clones alone and lacks a portion of them. The sample records tens of thousands of clones, about four fifths being singletons. The source was peripheral blood, collected 28 days after the second AZD1222 dose. Receptors were obtained from an adult who received the AZD1222 COVID-19 vaccine.

This chain links TRBV27 with TRBJ1-2; unclear D gene. Per the germline V gene, CDR1 is MNHEY and CDR2 is SMNVEV (reference sequence). V gave up 5 bases and J gave up 2 bases, with 21 bases separating them. The CDR3 runs 17 residues. The DNA of the CDR3 is TGTGCCAGCAGTATCACGCCGGGCCTCCTGGGGAACTATGGCTACACCTTC. Encoded protein: CASSITPGLLGNYGYTF.

This clone was recorded only once. The CDR3 sequence is CASSWDGATGELFF. CDR3 in DNA: TGCGCCAGCAGCTGGGACGGCGCCACCGGGGAGCTGTTTTTT. The chain combines TRBV5-1 with TRBJ2-2; D may correspond to TRBD1 or TRBD2 (5 bases each). CDR1 SGHRS and CDR2 YFSETQ come from the germline V gene. Trimming left V 3 bases short and J 4 bases short, with 10 bases between. The CDR3 sequence is 14 residues long.

The chain carries TRBV29-1 and TRBJ1-1; D remains unclear. CDR1 is SQVTM and CDR2 is ANQGSEA in the germline V gene. Trimming stripped 4 bases from V and 6 bases from J, with 9 bases between. The CDR3 length is 11 residues. The CDR3 sequence: CSVVPVSEAFF. The CDR3 DNA sequence: TGCAGCGTTGTTCCAGTCTCTGAAGCTTTCTTT.

This sequence joins TRBV29-1 and TRBJ1-2; TRBD1 is a possible D gene (5 bases). The CDR3 has 13 residues. V gave up 3 bases and J gave up 5 bases, with 13 bases separating them. Germline V lookup: CDR1 SQVTM, CDR2 ANQGSEA. The CDR3 here is CSVDVDSGYGYTF. CDR3 nucleotide sequence: TGCAGCGTTGACGTAGACAGTGGGTATGGCTACACCTTC.

The chain joins TRBV6-5 to TRBJ2-3; TRBD1 agrees at 8 bases. The CDR3 runs to 13 residues. The V segment lost 7 bases and the J segment 4 bases; nucleotides outside the gene matches: 4. Germline CDR1 and CDR2: MNHEY and SVGAGI. CDR3 sequence reads: CASTGGWADTQYF. The CDR3 DNA reads TGTGCCAGCACAGGGGGCTGGGCAGATACGCAGTATTTT.

This clone was seen a few times. This same CDR3 is encoded by further DNA sequences in the sample. The chain employs TRBV30 and TRBJ2-3; D is possibly TRBD2 (5 bases). V was cut by 0 bases and J by 5 bases, with 9 bases left in between. Germline assignment: CDR1 GTSNPN and CDR2 SVGIG (reference sequence). The CDR3 sequence is 13 residues long. The CDR3 protein is CAWSVGVRDTQYF. CDR3 nucleotide sequence: TGTGCCTGGAGTGTGGGAGTTCGAGATACGCAGTATTTT. Looking up the rest from reference TRBV30 and TRBJ2-3 gives the full variable domain: SQTIHQWPATLVQPVGSPLSLECTVEGTSNPNLYWYRQAAGRGLQLLFYSVGIGQISSEVPQNLSASRPQDRQFILSSKKLLLSDSGFYLCAWSVGVRDTQYFGPGTRLTVL.

V gene TRBV9 combines with J gene TRBJ2-1; D is unclear. This CDR3 has 15 amino acids. With 3 bases removed from V and 4 bases from J, the gap between germline ends came to 14 bases. From germline, CDR1 is SGDLS and CDR2 YYNGEE. The CDR3 is CASSEALGSYNEQFF. The CDR3 DNA is TGTGCCAGCAGCGAGGCCCTTGGCAGTTACAATGAGCAGTTCTTC.

This clone has only a few counts. In nucleotides, the CDR3 is TGTGCCAGCAGCTCACTAGCTGGGGAGACCCAGTACTTC. The encoded protein is CASSSLAGETQYF. The chain carries TRBV5-6 and TRBJ2-5, with D perhaps TRBD2 (6 bases). Germline CDR1 is SGHDT and CDR2 is YYEEEE. The CDR3 length is 13 residues. The V and J ends lost 3 bases and 5 bases respectively, with 11 bases between them. Drawing the rest from reference TRBV5-6 and TRBJ2-5, the complete variable domain is DAGVTQSPTHLIKTRGQQVTLRCSPKSGHDTVSWYQQALGQGPQFIFQYYEEEERQRGNFPDRFSGHQFPNYSSELNVNALLLGDSALYLCASSSLAGETQYFGPGTRLLVL.

The CDR3 region is CAWSADLGENTEAFF. The CDR3, as DNA: TGTGCCTGGAGTGCGGATCTTGGGGAAAACACTGAAGCTTTCTTT. The chain links TRBV30 to TRBJ1-1; D not resolved. The CDR3 has 15 amino acids. Trimming took off 1 base at V and 2 bases at J, with 14 bases between the two ends. CDR1 is GTSNPN, CDR2 SVGIG, per germline (reference sequence).

The chain's CDR3 is CASSILARQPQHF. Written as DNA, the CDR3 is TGTGCCAGTAGTATCCTGGCACGGCAGCCCCAGCATTTT. The chain carries TRBV19 and TRBJ1-5; D gene ambiguous. CDR3 length: 13 amino acids. V was cut by 3 bases and J by 7 bases, with 10 bases left in between. Germline CDR1 LNHDA, CDR2 SQIVND (reference sequence).

V gene TRBV30 combines with J gene TRBJ1-4; 8 bases align to TRBD1. Germline V gene lookup returns CDR1 GTSNPN and CDR2 SVGIG (reference sequence). Unmatched junction bases numbered 12, after V lost 1 base and J lost 2 bases. CDR3 size: 18 residues. Here the CDR3 reads CAWSAGQGIGLTNEKLFF. CDR3 bases: TGTGCCTGGAGTGCCGGACAGGGAATAGGGTTGACTAATGAAAAACTGTTTTTT. Based on the CDR3 plus reference TRBV30 and TRBJ1-4, the full variable domain is SQTIHQWPATLVQPVGSPLSLECTVEGTSNPNLYWYRQAAGRGLQLLFYSVGIGQISSEVPQNLSASRPQDRQFILSSKKLLLSDSGFYLCAWSAGQGIGLTNEKLFFGSGTQLSVL.

The rearrangement joins TRBV5-4 to TRBJ1-2; weak D call: TRBD1 (6 bases). The CDR3 totals 15 residues. Looked up from germline, CDR1 is SGHNT and CDR2 is YYREEE (reference sequence). The V end was cut by 4 bases, the J end by 4 bases, with 17 bases between. CDR3 DNA: TGTGCCAGCAGCAAGGAGGACAGCCGTACCTATGGCTACACCTTC. Amino acids: CASSKEDSRTYGYTF.

CDR3 loop: CASTRGSGLAGGELFF. The DNA of the CDR3 is TGTGCCAGCACCCGGGGGTCGGGACTAGCCGGCGGGGAGCTGTTTTTT. The chain combines TRBV5-6 with TRBJ2-2; 9 bases map to TRBD2. V lost 6 bases to trimming and J lost 7 bases; unmatched junction nucleotides: 13. CDR1 is SGHDT, CDR2 YYEEEE, per germline. The CDR3 contains 16 residues.

V and J are TRBV19 and TRBJ1-3; 8 nucleotides agree with TRBD1. J lost 4 bases, V lost 7 bases, and 6 bases had no gene match. The CDR3 totals 14 residues. The germline CDR1 and CDR2 sequences are LNHDA and SQIVND (reference sequence). CDR3: CASTDRGGGNTIYF. CDR3 nucleotides: TGTGCCAGTACCGACAGGGGCGGAGGAAACACCATATATTTT.

The chain carries TRBV2 and TRBJ1-5, with 7 positions matching TRBD1. This CDR3 contains 16 residues. Germline assignment: CDR1 SNHLY and CDR2 FYNNEI. Germline trimming cut 4 bases from V and 1 base from J; bases unmatched to any gene: 7. Here the CDR3 reads CASSVYRGWSNQPQHF. CDR3 bases: TGTGCCAGCAGTGTTTACAGGGGCTGGAGCAATCAGCCCCAGCATTTT.

The V gene is TRBV4-1, the J gene TRBJ1-6, with D uncertain. V was trimmed by 2 bases and J by 0 bases, leaving 8 bases between them. CDR3 size: 16 residues. The germline V gene has CDR1 MGHRA and CDR2 YSYEKL. This CDR3 is CASSQTGSSYNSPLHF. DNA for the CDR3: TGCGCCAGCAGCCAAACCGGGAGCTCCTATAATTCACCCCTCCACTTT.

This clone has just a few counts. The chain links TRBV19 to TRBJ1-1; perhaps TRBD1 as D (5 bases). CDR1 is LNHDA, CDR2 SQIVND, per germline (reference sequence). Trimming cost V 9 bases and J 6 bases, with 14 bases left between them. CDR3 length: 12 residues. The CDR3 DNA reads as TGTGCCAGCAAAACTGGGGGGGCTGAAGCTTTCTTT. Its protein product is CASKTGGAEAFF.

The chain carries TRBV2 and TRBJ1-4; D possibly corresponds to TRBD1 (6 bases). In germline, CDR1 is SNHLY, CDR2 FYNNEI. CDR3 size: 15 residues. V shed 1 base and J shed 6 bases, with 12 bases lying between them. The CDR3 DNA reads as TGTGCCAGCAGTGAAGTTTCAGGGGCGGATGAAAAACTGTTTTTT. Translation: CASSEVSGADEKLFF.

The rearrangement uses TRBV3-1 (or the pseudogene TRBV3-2) and TRBJ2-5; weak D call: TRBD2 (5 bases). Trimming took 1 base from V and 1 from J, leaving 7 bases between them. CDR3 length: 14 residues. CDR1 and CDR2 from the germline V gene are LGHDT and YNNKEL (reference sequence). CDR3 bases: TGTGCCAGCAGCCAAGCCGGAGGCCAAGAGACCCAGTACTTC. This sequence encodes CASSQAGGQETQYF.

The chain links TRBV3-1 (or the pseudogene TRBV3-2) to TRBJ1-1; D is possibly TRBD1 (6 bases). Germline V gene sequence: CDR1 LGHDT, CDR2 YNNKEL (reference sequence). The V end was cut by 6 bases, the J end by 4 bases, with 21 bases between. This CDR3 is built from 16 residues. CDR3 nucleotides: TGTGCCAGCAGACACACAGGGTCCTCCCGGCTCACTGAAGCTTTCTTT. It specifies CASRHTGSSRLTEAFF.

The chain couples TRBV18 to TRBJ2-7, with TRBD1 matching over 7 bases. In germline, CDR1 is KGHSH, CDR2 LQKENI. With 6 bases clipped from V and 1 base from J, the junction kept 6 bases outside the gene matches. The CDR3 loop spans 14 amino acids. The CDR3 here is CASSIDRASYEQYF. The CDR3 region has the DNA TGTGCCAGCTCGATCGACAGGGCTTCCTACGAGCAGTACTTC.

The chain couples TRBV10-3 to TRBJ2-3; 7 nucleotides line up with TRBD1. The CDR3 spans 13 residues. Germline-derived CDR1 and CDR2 are ENHRY and SYGVKD. Losses at the gene ends were 6 bases for V and 7 bases for J; bases not matched to a gene: 7. The CDR3 sequence: CAIRRQGLYTQYF. The DNA of the CDR3 is TGTGCCATCAGAAGACAGGGATTGTATACGCAGTATTTT.

The J gene is TRBJ2-1, the V gene TRBV25-1; 8 bases are a match to TRBD1. CDR3 length: 14 amino acids. Germline assignment: CDR1 MGHDK and CDR2 SYGVNS. V lost 7 bases, J lost 1 base, and 3 bases stayed unmatched. The CDR3: CASTTGGSYNEQFF. CDR3 nucleotides: TGTGCCAGCACAACAGGGGGATCCTACAATGAGCAGTTCTTC. Complete variable domain (other parts from reference TRBV25-1 and TRBJ2-1): EADIYQTPRYLVIGTGKKITLECSQTMGHDKMYWYQQDPGMELHLIHYSYGVNSTEKGDLSSESTVSRIRTEHFPLTLESARPSHTSQYLCASTTGGSYNEQFFGPGTRLTVL.

The rearrangement joins TRBV10-3 to TRBJ1-2, with TRBD1 matching 7 bases. This CDR3 has 15 amino acids. Germline CDR1 and CDR2: ENHRY and SYGVKD. Trimming at V came to 10 bases and at J to 8 bases, leaving 19 bases not matched to a gene. The CDR3 here is CATRTPDRDLEGYTF. CDR3 nucleotide sequence: TGTGCCACGAGGACACCCGACAGGGACCTCGAAGGCTACACCTTC.

The V gene is TRBV5-6, the J gene TRBJ2-7; TRBD1 is a possible D gene (6 bases). V was pared by 0 bases and J by 11 bases, with 15 bases between. The length of the CDR3 is 13 residues. Germline CDR1 SGHDT, CDR2 YYEEEE. Written as DNA, the CDR3 is TGTGCCAGCAGCTTGGGGACAGTTTTATTCGAGTACTTC. It specifies CASSLGTVLFEYF.

This clone was seen only a few times. The V and J genes are TRBV3-1 (or the pseudogene TRBV3-2) and TRBJ1-1; the D gene is possibly TRBD1 (6 bases). Germline V CDR1 and CDR2: LGHDT, YNNKEL (reference sequence). The CDR3 spans 12 residues. V lost 1 base, J lost 10 bases, and 10 bases lay in between. CDR3 sequence (DNA): TGTGCCAGCAGCCAAGCGGGGGGGCGAGCTTTCTTT. It translates to CASSQAGGRAFF.

This clone was picked up a small number of times. This rearrangement joins TRBV29-1 to TRBJ2-7; 7 nucleotides match TRBD1. CDR3 length: 12 amino acids. Germline assignment: CDR1 SQVTM and CDR2 ANQGSEA. Trimming took 7 bases from V and 4 from J; bases not matched to a gene: 7. The CDR3 region has the DNA TGCAGCGCCACGGGACAGAGTTACGAGCAGTACTTC. It codes for CSATGQSYEQYF.

J is TRBJ1-2 and V is TRBV3-1 (or the pseudogene TRBV3-2), with 9 bases that match TRBD1. V was clipped by 3 bases and J by 2 bases; unmatched bases: 4. This CDR3 contains 15 residues. Per the germline V gene, CDR1 is LGHDT and CDR2 is YNNKEL (reference sequence). Here the CDR3 reads CASSHQTGGNYGYTF. CDR3 coding DNA: TGTGCCAGCAGCCATCAAACAGGGGGCAACTATGGCTACACCTTC.

V usage is TRBV27 and J usage is TRBJ2-7; TRBD2 agrees at 7 bases. J lost 6 bases, V lost 0 bases, and 11 bases had no gene match. The CDR3 contains 16 residues. The germline CDR1 and CDR2 sequences are MNHEY and SMNVEV (reference sequence). The DNA for the CDR3 is TGTGCCAGCAGTTTATCTCTCCCGGGGGGAGTCGGCGAGCAGTACTTC. Translating gives CASSLSLPGGVGEQYF.

This chain links TRBV6-5 with TRBJ1-3, with D possibly TRBD1 on 5 matching bases. Per germline, CDR1 MNHEY and CDR2 SVGAGI. Trimming cost V 4 bases and J 1 base, with 11 bases left between them. The CDR3 runs to 15 residues. DNA for the CDR3: TGTGCCAGCAGTTCATCAGGGAATTCTGGAAACACCATATATTTT. Protein product: CASSSSGNSGNTIYF.